One and the same sample provided the 10 T cell receptor beta chains below, sequenced in a study of CD8+CD57+ T cells in acquired aplastic anemia. Genomic DNA acted as the template from which TCR beta VDJ combination and CDR3 sequence profiling were carried out. From the reads, TCRdb called clonotypes with MiXCR, one entry per CDR3 protein. The table lists 100,000 to 130,000 distinct CDR3 sequences, 40% to 60% of them singletons. Source material: sorted CD4+, CD8+, or CD8+CD57+ T cells (not recorded which) from PBMCs. These receptors came from a human donor in good health, serving as a control.

The J gene is TRBJ2-1, the V gene TRBV6-2 or TRBV6-3; 10 positions agree with TRBD2. V gave up 2 bases and J gave up 5 bases; unmatched junction bases: 0. The CDR3 sequence is 14 residues long. Germline V gene sequence: CDR1 MNHEY, CDR2 SVGEGT. The CDR3 DNA follows: TGTGCCAGCAGTTACCTAGCGGGGGACAATGAGCAGTTCTTC. Translated, it gives CASSYLAGDNEQFF.

This clonotype was recorded a few times. A much larger clone is a single base away; this may be a read error. The chain is built from TRBV4-2 and TRBJ2-5; D might be TRBD2 (6 bases). CDR1 and CDR2 (germline): LGHNA, YNFKEQ. This CDR3 region has 15 residues. The CDR3 DNA reads as TGTGCCAGCAGCCCGAACGTCGGTAGCGGAGAGACCCAGCACTTC. Amino acid sequence: CASSPNVGSGETQHF.

This clonotype was detected ten times or more. This chain links TRBV19 with TRBJ1-5; TRBD1 aligns across 9 bases. Germline CDR1 is LNHDA and CDR2 is SQIVND (reference sequence). This CDR3 comprises 17 residues. After removal of 0 bases from V and 5 bases from J, the junction contained 8 bases not matched to a gene. The CDR3 spells CASSIDGWTGDDQPQHF. CDR3 nucleotides: TGTGCCAGTAGTATAGATGGTTGGACAGGGGACGATCAGCCCCAGCATTTT. The whole variable domain, remainder taken from reference TRBV19 and TRBJ1-5, is DGGITQSPKYLFRKEGQNVTLSCEQNLNHDAMYWYRQDPGQGLRLIYYSQIVNDFQKGDIAEGYSVSREKKESFPLTVTSAQKNPTAFYLCASSIDGWTGDDQPQHFGDGTRLSIL.

CDR3 loop: CASSQGGRGNNSPLHF. CDR3 DNA sequence: TGTGCCAGCAGCCAAGGGGGTAGAGGGAATAATTCACCCCTCCACTTT. The chain is built from TRBV3-1 and TRBJ1-6; D is undetermined. V lost 1 base and J 5 bases, leaving 12 bases between the germline ends. The CDR3 runs 16 residues. Germline V gives CDR1 LGHDT, CDR2 YNNKEL (reference sequence).

The chain combines TRBV25-1 with TRBJ1-1, with a possible D match to TRBD1 (6 bases). CDR1 is MGHDK and CDR2 is SYGVNS in the germline V gene. With 5 bases removed from V and 6 bases from J, the gap between germline ends came to 22 bases. CDR3 length: 16 residues. CDR3 nucleotides: TGTGCCAGCAGTAGTATCGGACAGACCTTAGGGGCTGAAGCTTTCTTT. This codes for CASSSIGQTLGAEAFF.

The chain carries TRBV6-2 or TRBV6-3 and TRBJ1-5, with TRBD1 matching 9 bases. This CDR3 region has 15 residues. The V gene's germline CDR1 is MNHEY and CDR2 SVGEGT. V lost 2 bases and J lost 6; bases outside the gene matches: 5. The CDR3 region has the DNA TGTGCCAGCAGTTACGCGGGACAGGGCGGTCAGCCCCAGCATTTT. This translates into CASSYAGQGGQPQHF.

The chain employs TRBV24-1 and TRBJ2-2; TRBD1 might be the D (6 bases). Germline V lookup: CDR1 KGHDR, CDR2 SFDVKD. V was trimmed by 8 bases and J by 2 bases, leaving 11 bases between them. The CDR3 has 14 residues. The CDR3 is CATTRDTNTGELFF. The DNA for the CDR3 is TGTGCCACCACACGGGACACAAACACCGGGGAGCTGTTTTTT.

In its sample, this clonotype was seen many times. The gene calls are TRBV12-3 or TRBV12-4 and TRBJ2-2; D uncertain. The CDR3 length is 14 residues. Trimming stripped 7 bases from V and 2 bases from J, with 11 bases between. The CDR3 sequence is CASTHFTNTGELFF. The DNA for the CDR3 is TGTGCCAGCACCCACTTCACTAACACCGGGGAGCTGTTTTTT.

The chain uses TRBV10-3 and TRBJ2-7; D could derive from TRBD1 or TRBD2 (5 bases each). The CDR3 contains 15 residues. V was shortened by 3 bases and J by 2 bases, with 14 bases between the two germline ends. The germline CDR1 and CDR2 sequences are ENHRY and SYGVKD. The CDR3 here is CAISEAGAGAYEQYF. The CDR3 region has the DNA TGTGCCATCAGTGAAGCCGGGGCTGGAGCCTACGAGCAGTACTTC.

This clonotype was recorded many times. This chain connects TRBV19 to TRBJ2-2; TRBD1 matches 9 bases. From germline, CDR1 is LNHDA and CDR2 SQIVND (reference sequence). This CDR3 has 16 residues. Trimming cost V 4 bases and J 1 base; bases outside gene matches: 4. The CDR3 loop reads CASSKDRGKNTGELFF. CDR3 nucleotide sequence: TGTGCCAGTAGTAAGGACAGGGGCAAGAACACCGGGGAGCTGTTTTTT.